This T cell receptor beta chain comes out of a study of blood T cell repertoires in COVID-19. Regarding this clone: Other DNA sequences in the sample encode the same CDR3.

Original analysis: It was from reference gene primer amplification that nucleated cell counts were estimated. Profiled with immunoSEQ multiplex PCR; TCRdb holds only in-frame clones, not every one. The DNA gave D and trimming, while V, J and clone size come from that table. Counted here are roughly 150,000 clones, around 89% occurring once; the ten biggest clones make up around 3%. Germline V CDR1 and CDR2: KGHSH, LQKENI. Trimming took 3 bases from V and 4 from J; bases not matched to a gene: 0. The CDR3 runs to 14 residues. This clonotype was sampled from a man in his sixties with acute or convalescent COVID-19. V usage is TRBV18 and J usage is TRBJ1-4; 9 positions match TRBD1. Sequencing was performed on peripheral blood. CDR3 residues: CASSPGQGNEKLFF. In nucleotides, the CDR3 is TGTGCCAGCTCACCGGGACAGGGTAATGAAAAACTGTTTTTT.